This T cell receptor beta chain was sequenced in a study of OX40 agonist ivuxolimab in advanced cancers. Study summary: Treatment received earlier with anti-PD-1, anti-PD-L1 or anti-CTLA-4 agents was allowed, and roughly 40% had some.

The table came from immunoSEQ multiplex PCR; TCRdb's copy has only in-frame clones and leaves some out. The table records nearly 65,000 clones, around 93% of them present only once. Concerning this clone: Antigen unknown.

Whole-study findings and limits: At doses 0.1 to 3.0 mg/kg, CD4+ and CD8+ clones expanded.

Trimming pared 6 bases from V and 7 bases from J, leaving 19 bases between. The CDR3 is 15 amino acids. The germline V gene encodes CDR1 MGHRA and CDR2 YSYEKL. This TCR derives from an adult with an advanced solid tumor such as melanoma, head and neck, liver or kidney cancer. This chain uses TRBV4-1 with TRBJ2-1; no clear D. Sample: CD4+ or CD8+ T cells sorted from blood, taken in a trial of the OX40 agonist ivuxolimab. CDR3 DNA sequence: TGCGCCAGCAGGGCCCAAACTATAACTGGAAATGAGCAGTTCTTC. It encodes CASRAQTITGNEQFF.